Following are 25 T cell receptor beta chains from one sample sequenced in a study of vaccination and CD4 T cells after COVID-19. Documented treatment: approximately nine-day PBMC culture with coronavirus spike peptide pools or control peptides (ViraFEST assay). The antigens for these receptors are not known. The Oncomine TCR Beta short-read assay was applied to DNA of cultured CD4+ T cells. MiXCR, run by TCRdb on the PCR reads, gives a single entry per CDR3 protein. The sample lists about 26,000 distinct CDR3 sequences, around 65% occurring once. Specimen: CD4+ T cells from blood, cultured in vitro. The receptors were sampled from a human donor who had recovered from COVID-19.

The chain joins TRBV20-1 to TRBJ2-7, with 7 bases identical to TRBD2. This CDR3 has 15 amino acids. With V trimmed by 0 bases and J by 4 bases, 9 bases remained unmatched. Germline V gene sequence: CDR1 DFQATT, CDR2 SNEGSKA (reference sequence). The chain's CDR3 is CSARDLGGRGYEQYF. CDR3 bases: TGCAGTGCTAGAGATCTCGGCGGGAGAGGGTACGAGCAGTACTTC.

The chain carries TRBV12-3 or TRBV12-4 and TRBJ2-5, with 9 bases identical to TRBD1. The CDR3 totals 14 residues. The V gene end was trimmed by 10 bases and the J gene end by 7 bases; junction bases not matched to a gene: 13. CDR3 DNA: TGTGCCACCAAAGGAGAAGGACAGGGGCCGACCCAGTACTTC. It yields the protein CATKGEGQGPTQYF.

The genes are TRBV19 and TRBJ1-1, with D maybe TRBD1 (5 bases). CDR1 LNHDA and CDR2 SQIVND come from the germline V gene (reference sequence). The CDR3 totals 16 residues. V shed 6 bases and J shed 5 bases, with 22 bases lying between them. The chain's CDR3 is CASSEGRARVWTEAFF. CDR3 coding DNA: TGTGCCAGTAGCGAGGGGAGGGCGAGGGTTTGGACTGAAGCTTTCTTT. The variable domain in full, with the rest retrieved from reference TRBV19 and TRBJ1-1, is DGGITQSPKYLFRKEGQNVTLSCEQNLNHDAMYWYRQDPGQGLRLIYYSQIVNDFQKGDIAEGYSVSREKKESFPLTVTSAQKNPTAFYLCASSEGRARVWTEAFFGQGTRLTVV.

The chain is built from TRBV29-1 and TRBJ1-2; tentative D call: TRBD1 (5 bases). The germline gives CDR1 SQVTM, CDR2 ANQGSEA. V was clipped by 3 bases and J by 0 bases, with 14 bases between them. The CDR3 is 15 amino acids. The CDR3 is CSVEGLGSANYGYTF. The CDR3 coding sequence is TGCAGCGTTGAGGGACTCGGTTCAGCTAACTATGGCTACACCTTC.

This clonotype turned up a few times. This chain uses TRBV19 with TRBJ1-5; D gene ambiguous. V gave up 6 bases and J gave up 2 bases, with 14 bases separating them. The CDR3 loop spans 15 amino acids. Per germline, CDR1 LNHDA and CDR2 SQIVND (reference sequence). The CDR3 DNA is TGTGCCAGTAGCCAGGAAACCGGGGGCAATCAGCCCCAGCATTTT. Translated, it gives CASSQETGGNQPQHF.

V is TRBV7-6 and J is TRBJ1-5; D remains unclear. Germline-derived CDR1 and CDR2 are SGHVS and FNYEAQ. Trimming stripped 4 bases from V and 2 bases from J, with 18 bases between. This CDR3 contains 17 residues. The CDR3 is CASSSFPRGERNQPQHF. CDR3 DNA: TGTGCCAGCAGCTCCTTTCCGCGGGGTGAGCGCAATCAGCCCCAGCATTTT. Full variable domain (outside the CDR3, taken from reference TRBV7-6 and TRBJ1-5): GAGVSQSPRYKVTKRGQDVALRCDPISGHVSLYWYRQALGQGPEFLTYFNYEAQQDKSGLPNDRFSAERPEGSISTLTIQRTEQRDSAMYRCASSSFPRGERNQPQHFGDGTRLSIL.

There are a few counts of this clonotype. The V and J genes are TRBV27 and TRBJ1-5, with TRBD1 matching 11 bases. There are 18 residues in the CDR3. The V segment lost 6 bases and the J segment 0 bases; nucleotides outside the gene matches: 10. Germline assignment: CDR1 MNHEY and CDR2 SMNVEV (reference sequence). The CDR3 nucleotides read TGTGCCAGCAGCCGTGTGGGGACAGGGGGATATAGCAATCAGCCCCAGCATTTT. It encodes CASSRVGTGGYSNQPQHF.

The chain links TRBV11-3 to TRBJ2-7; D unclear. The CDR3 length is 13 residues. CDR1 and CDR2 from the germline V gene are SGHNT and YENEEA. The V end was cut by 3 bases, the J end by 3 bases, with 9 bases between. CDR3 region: CASSFPTDYEQYF. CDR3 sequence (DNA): TGTGCCAGCAGCTTTCCTACAGACTACGAGCAGTACTTC.

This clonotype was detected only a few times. CDR3 nucleotides: TGCAGTGCTTCCGGGGACTACGAGCAGTACTTC. The encoded protein is CSASGDYEQYF. V and J are TRBV20-1 and TRBJ2-7; TRBD2 is a possible D gene (5 bases). The CDR3 has 11 amino acids. Looked up from germline, CDR1 is DFQATT and CDR2 is SNEGSKA (reference sequence). Trimming took off 5 bases at V and 3 bases at J, with 8 bases between the two ends.

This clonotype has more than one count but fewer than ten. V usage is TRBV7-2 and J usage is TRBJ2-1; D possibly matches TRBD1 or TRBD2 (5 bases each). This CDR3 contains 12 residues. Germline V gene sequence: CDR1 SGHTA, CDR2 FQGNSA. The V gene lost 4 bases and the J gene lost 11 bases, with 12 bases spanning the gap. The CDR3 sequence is CASSSPPGQQFF. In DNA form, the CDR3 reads TGTGCCAGCAGCTCTCCACCGGGACAGCAGTTCTTC.

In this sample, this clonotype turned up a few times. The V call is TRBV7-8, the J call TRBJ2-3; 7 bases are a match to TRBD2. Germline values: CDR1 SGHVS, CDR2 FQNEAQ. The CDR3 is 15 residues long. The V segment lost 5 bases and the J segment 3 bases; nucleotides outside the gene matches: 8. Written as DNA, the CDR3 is TGTGCCAGCAGCAGAGGGACCGGGAGGACAGATACGCAGTATTTT. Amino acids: CASSRGTGRTDTQYF.

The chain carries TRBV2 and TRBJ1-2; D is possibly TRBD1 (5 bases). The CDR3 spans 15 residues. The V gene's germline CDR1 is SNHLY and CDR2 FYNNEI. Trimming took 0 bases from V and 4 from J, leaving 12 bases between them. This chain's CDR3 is CASSEARGARYGYTF. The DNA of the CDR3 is TGTGCCAGCAGTGAAGCGCGAGGGGCCCGCTATGGCTACACCTTC.

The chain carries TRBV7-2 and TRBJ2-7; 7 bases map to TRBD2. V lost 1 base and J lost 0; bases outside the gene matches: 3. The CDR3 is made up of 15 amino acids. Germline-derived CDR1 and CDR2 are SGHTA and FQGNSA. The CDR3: CASSLEGGSSYEQYF. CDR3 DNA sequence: TGTGCCAGCAGCTTAGAGGGCGGGAGCTCCTACGAGCAGTACTTC.

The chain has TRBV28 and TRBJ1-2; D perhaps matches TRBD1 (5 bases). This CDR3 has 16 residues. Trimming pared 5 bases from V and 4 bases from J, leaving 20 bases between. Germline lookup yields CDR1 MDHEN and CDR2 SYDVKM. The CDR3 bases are TGTGCCAGCAGTCCGGTAGGGCAGGGACTCTTCTATGGCTACACCTTC. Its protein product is CASSPVGQGLFYGYTF.

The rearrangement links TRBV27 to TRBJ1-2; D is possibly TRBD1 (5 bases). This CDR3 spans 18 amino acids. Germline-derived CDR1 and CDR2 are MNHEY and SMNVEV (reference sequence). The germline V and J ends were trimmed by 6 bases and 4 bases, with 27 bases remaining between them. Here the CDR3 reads CASSRKSPGTLPGYGYTF. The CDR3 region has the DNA TGTGCCAGCAGCCGTAAAAGTCCCGGGACCCTACCGGGCTATGGCTACACCTTC.

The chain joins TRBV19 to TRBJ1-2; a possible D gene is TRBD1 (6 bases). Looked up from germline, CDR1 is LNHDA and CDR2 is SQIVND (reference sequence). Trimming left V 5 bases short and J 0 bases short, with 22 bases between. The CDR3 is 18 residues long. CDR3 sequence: CASSRTGKGYDSNYGYTF. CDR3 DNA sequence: TGTGCCAGTAGTCGTACAGGGAAGGGGTATGACTCTAACTATGGCTACACCTTC.

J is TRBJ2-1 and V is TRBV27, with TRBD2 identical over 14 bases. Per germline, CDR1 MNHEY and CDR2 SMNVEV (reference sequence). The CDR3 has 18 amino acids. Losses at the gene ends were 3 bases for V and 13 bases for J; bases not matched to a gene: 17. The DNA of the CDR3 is TGTGCCAGCAGTTTCCGGGGACTAGCGGGAGTCGGGGCAGGGGTTCAGTTCTTC. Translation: CASSFRGLAGVGAGVQFF.

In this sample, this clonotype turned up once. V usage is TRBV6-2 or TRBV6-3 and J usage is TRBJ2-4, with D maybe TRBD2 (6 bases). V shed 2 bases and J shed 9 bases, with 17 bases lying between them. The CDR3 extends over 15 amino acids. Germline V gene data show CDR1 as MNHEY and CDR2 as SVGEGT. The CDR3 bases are TGTGCCAGCAGTTACGGGAGGCTAGAAGGTGTCATTCAGTACTTC. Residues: CASSYGRLEGVIQYF.

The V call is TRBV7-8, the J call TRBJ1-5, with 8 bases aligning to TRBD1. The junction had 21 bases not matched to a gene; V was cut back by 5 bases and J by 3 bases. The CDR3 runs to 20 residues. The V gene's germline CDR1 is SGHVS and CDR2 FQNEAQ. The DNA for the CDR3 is TGTGCCAGCAGCAGAGGATCCGGGACAGGTCGCGGGGCAGTCAATCAGCCCCAGCATTTT. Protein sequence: CASSRGSGTGRGAVNQPQHF.

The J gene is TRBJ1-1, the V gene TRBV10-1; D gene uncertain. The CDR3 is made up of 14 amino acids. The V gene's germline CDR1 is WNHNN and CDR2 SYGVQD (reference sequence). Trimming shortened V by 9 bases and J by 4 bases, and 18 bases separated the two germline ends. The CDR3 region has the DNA TGCGCCAGGCGAATTACAGAGAAGTTCACTGAAGCTTTCTTT. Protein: CARRITEKFTEAFF.

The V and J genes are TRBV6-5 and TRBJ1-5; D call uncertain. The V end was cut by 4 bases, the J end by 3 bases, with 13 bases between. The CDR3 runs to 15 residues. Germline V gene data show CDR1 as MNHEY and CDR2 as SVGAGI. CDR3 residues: CASSWRSTPNQPQHF. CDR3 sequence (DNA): TGTGCCAGCAGTTGGCGGTCGACCCCCAATCAGCCCCAGCATTTT.

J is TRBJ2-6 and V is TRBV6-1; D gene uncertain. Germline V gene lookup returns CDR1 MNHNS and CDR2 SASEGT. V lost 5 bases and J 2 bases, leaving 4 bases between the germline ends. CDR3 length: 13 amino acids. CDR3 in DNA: TGTGCCAGCAGTAACCCTGGGGCCAACGTCCTGACTTTC. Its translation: CASSNPGANVLTF.

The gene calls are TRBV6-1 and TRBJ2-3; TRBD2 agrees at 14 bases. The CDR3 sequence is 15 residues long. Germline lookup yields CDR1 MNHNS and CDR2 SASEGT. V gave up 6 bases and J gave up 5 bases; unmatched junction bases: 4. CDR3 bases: TGTGCCAGCAGATCTGGACTAGCGGGAGGAGATACGCAGTATTTT. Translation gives CASRSGLAGGDTQYF.

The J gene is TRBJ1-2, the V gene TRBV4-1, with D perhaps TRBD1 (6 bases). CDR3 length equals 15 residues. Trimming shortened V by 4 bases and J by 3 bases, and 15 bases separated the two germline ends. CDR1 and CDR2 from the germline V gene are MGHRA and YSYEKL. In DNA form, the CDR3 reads TGCGCCAGCAGCCCTTCAGGGGCCGTGGACTATGGCTACACCTTC. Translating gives CASSPSGAVDYGYTF.

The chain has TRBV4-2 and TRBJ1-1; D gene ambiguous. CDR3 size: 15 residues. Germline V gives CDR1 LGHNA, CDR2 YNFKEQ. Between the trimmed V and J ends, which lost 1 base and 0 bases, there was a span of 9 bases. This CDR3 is CASSQALGLNTEAFF. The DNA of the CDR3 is TGTGCCAGCAGCCAAGCGTTGGGCCTGAACACTGAAGCTTTCTTT.